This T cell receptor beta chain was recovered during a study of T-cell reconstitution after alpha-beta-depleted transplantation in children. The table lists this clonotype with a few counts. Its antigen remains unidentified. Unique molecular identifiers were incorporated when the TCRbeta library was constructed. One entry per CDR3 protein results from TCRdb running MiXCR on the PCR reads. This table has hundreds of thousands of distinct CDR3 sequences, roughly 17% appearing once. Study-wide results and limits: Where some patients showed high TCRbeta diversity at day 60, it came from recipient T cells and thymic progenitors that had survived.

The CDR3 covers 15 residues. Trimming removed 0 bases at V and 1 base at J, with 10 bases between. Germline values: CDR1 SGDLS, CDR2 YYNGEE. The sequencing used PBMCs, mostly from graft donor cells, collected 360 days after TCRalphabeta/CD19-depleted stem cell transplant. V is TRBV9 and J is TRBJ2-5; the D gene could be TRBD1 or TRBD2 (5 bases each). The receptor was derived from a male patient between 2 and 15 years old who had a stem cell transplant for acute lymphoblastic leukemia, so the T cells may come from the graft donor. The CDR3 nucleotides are TGTGCCAGCAGCGTAGAAGGGACGGTCCAAGAGACCCAGTACTTC. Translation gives CASSVEGTVQETQYF.